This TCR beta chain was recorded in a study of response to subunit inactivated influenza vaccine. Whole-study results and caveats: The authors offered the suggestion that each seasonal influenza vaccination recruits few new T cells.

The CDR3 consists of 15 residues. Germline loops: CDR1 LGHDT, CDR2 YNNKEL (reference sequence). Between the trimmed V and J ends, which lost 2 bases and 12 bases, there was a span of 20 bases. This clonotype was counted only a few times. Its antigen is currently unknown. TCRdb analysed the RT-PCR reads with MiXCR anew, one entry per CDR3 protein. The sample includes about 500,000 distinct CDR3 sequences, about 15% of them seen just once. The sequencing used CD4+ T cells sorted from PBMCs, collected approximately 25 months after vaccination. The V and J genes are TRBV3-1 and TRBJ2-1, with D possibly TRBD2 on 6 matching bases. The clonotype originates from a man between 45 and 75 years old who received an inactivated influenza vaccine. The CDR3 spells CASSQNRINLGGQFF. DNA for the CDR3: TGTGCCAGCAGCCAAAATAGAATCAATCTCGGGGGGCAGTTCTTC.